These 29 T cell receptor beta chains came from one sample sequenced in a study of T cells after yellow fever vaccination. TCRdb used MiXCR to reprocess the 5' RACE reads, holding one entry per CDR3 protein. The sample lists some 600,000 distinct CDR3 sequences, over 9% occurring once. The specimen was PBMCs, collected on the day of the yellow fever booster vaccination. The receptors derive from a man younger than 45 who received the YFV17D yellow fever vaccine.

This clonotype has a handful of counts. The chain uses TRBV6-1 and TRBJ1-2; 7 nucleotides match TRBD1. The CDR3 has 15 residues. V trimming: 6 bases; J trimming: 7 bases; junction bases outside the gene matches: 14. In germline, CDR1 is MNHNS, CDR2 SASEGT. DNA of the CDR3: TGTGCCAGCAGCCCCCACAACAGGGGATCCGGTGGCTACACCTTC. Translated, it gives CASSPHNRGSGGYTF.

This clonotype was counted a few times. V gene TRBV5-1 combines with J gene TRBJ2-3, with D tentatively TRBD1 or TRBD2 (5 bases each). Between the trimmed V and J ends, which lost 7 bases and 5 bases, there was a span of 14 bases. Germline V gives CDR1 SGHRS, CDR2 YFSETQ. The CDR3 spans 13 residues. The CDR3 DNA reads as TGCGCCAGCCATTATGGGGGTGGAGATACGCAGTATTTT. Translating it yields CASHYGGGDTQYF.

This clonotype turned up a few times. The chain has TRBV7-2 and TRBJ2-2; 9 nucleotides align to TRBD2. V trimming: 0 bases; J trimming: 4 bases; junction bases outside the gene matches: 9. CDR3 size: 18 residues. Per the germline V gene, CDR1 is SGHTA and CDR2 is FQGNSA. The CDR3 sequence is CASSLASWGTSLTGELFF. For the CDR3, the DNA is TGTGCCAGCAGCTTAGCTTCCTGGGGGACTAGCCTCACCGGGGAGCTGTTTTTT.

This clonotype has ten or more counts. This chain joins TRBV7-9 and TRBJ2-5; the D is unclear. Germline V gene lookup returns CDR1 SEHNR and CDR2 FQNEAQ (reference sequence). There are 12 residues in the CDR3. Trimming stripped 0 bases from V and 3 bases from J, with 2 bases between. CDR3 region: CASSLAKETQYF. The CDR3 nucleotides are TGTGCCAGCAGCTTAGCAAAAGAGACCCAGTACTTC.

This clonotype turned up a few times. This rearrangement joins TRBV11-2 to TRBJ2-4; 8 bases are a match to TRBD2. Germline assignment: CDR1 SGHAT and CDR2 FQNNGV. The trim removed 2 bases at V and 0 bases at J, leaving 9 bases unmatched. This CDR3 has 18 amino acids. CDR3 nucleotides: TGTGCCAGCAGCTTATACGGGGGGGAGACAGTAGCCAAAAACATTCAGTACTTC. It codes for CASSLYGGETVAKNIQYF.

The chain is built from TRBV5-1 and TRBJ2-1, with D maybe TRBD1 (5 bases). V lost 3 bases and J 5 bases, leaving 9 bases between the germline ends. Germline V CDR1 and CDR2: SGHRS, YFSETQ. The CDR3 is made up of 13 amino acids. The DNA for the CDR3 is TGCGCCAGCAGCTATTCGACAGACAATGAGCAGTTCTTC. Amino acid sequence: CASSYSTDNEQFF.

The rearrangement joins TRBV4-3 to TRBJ2-1; 11 nucleotides match TRBD2. The CDR3 contains 15 residues. CDR1 and CDR2 (germline): LGHNA, YSLEER. V gave up 1 base and J gave up 6 bases; unmatched junction bases: 2. As DNA, the CDR3 is TGCGCCAGCAGCCAAGTGGGACTAGCGGTCAATGAGCAGTTCTTC. Translated: CASSQVGLAVNEQFF.

On this clonotype: One end of the junction is discordant with germline, which a read error may explain. Here the CDR3 reads CDSSELETQYF. The CDR3 DNA sequence: TGTGACAGCAGTGAATTGGAGACCCAGTACTTC. The V and J genes are TRBV2 and TRBJ2-5; the D is unclear. Per the germline V gene, CDR1 is SNHLY and CDR2 is FYNNEI. CDR3 length equals 11 residues.

The gene calls are TRBV6-1 and TRBJ2-1; 13 bases are shared with TRBD2. CDR1 MNHNS and CDR2 SASEGT come from the germline V gene. V was pared by 7 bases and J by 7 bases, with 10 bases of the junction left unmatched. The CDR3 is 16 amino acids. The CDR3: CASTELAGGPWNEQFF. The CDR3 region has the DNA TGTGCCAGCACCGAACTAGCGGGAGGGCCATGGAATGAGCAGTTCTTC.

This clonotype was counted only a few times. This rearrangement joins TRBV6-5 to TRBJ2-7, with 11 bases lining up with TRBD2. Germline V lookup: CDR1 MNHEY, CDR2 SVGAGI. The CDR3 spans 16 residues. V dropped 5 bases and J dropped 0; count of bases not matched to a gene: 6. Here the CDR3 reads CASSTLLAGGSYEQYF. For the CDR3, the DNA is TGTGCCAGCAGTACTCTCCTAGCGGGAGGCTCCTACGAGCAGTACTTC.

A word on this clonotype: Given the absence of the conserved phenylalanine or tryptophan at the CDR3 end, a read error is likely. No DNA is shown, since the ends of the CDR3 on it are uncertain; the CDR3 is the one TCRdb lists. The CDR3 spells CSVARPSSYEQAH. The chain combines TRBV29-1 with TRBJ2-7. The CDR3 is made up of 13 amino acids, end residues included. The germline V gene encodes CDR1 SQVTM and CDR2 ANQGSEA.

This clonotype occurred a few times. The chain uses TRBV7-9 and TRBJ2-7; 13 bases are a match to TRBD2. The length of the CDR3 is 16 residues. V lost 4 bases to trimming and J lost 5 bases; unmatched junction nucleotides: 8. Germline CDR1 and CDR2: SEHNR and FQNEAQ (reference sequence). DNA for the CDR3: TGTGCCAGCAGCTGGAGGACTAGCGGGAGTTTCAACGAGCAGTACTTC. It codes for CASSWRTSGSFNEQYF.

This clonotype turned up a few times. CDR3: CAASPSWNSPLHF. DNA for the CDR3: TGTGCCGCCAGTCCGTCGTGGAATTCACCCCTCCACTTT. The chain employs TRBV11-2 and TRBJ1-6; no clear D. CDR3 length: 13 amino acids. Germline V gene data show CDR1 as SGHAT and CDR2 as FQNNGV. V was shortened by 11 bases and J by 7 bases, with 15 bases between the two germline ends.

This clonotype was recorded a few times. This sequence joins TRBV12-3 or TRBV12-4 and TRBJ2-3; 7 nucleotides align to TRBD2. The V and J ends lost 6 bases and 7 bases, in that order; junction bases with no gene match: 16. The CDR3 loop spans 16 amino acids. CDR3 region: CASSWGMAGAEYTQYF. CDR3 bases: TGTGCCAGCAGCTGGGGCATGGCGGGAGCGGAATATACGCAGTATTTT.

This clonotype was recorded many times. This chain links TRBV5-1 with TRBJ2-7; D not certain. The CDR3 length is 13 residues. V lost 4 bases and J lost 2, with 10 bases in between. CDR1 is SGHRS and CDR2 is YFSETQ in the germline V gene. CDR3 protein: CASSPSSAYEQYF. The CDR3 DNA follows: TGCGCCAGCAGCCCATCCAGCGCCTACGAGCAGTACTTC. Using reference TRBV5-1 and TRBJ2-7 for the parts outside the CDR3, the full variable domain is KAGVTQTPRYLIKTRGQQVTLSCSPISGHRSVSWYQQTPGQGLQFLFEYFSETQRNKGNFPGRFSGRQFSNSRSEMNVSTLELGDSALYLCASSPSSAYEQYFGPGTRLTVT.

This clonotype was recorded a few times. The chain recombines TRBV5-5 with TRBJ2-2; D is perhaps TRBD2 (6 bases). V lost 4 bases, J lost 7 bases, and 14 bases lay in between. CDR3 size: 14 residues. Germline CDR1 is SGHKS and CDR2 is YYEKEE (reference sequence). The DNA of the CDR3 is TGTGCCAGCAGCCCCGCGGGCGGGATCGGGGAGCTGTTTTTT. Amino acids: CASSPAGGIGELFF.

The CDR3 reads CAISSAYPYEQYF. Here the CDR3 DNA reads TGTGCCATCAGTTCAGCTTACCCCTACGAGCAGTACTTC. The rearrangement joins TRBV10-3 to TRBJ2-7; D not certain. This CDR3 is 13 amino acids long. Germline CDR1 reads ENHRY; CDR2 reads SYGVKD. V dropped 5 bases and J dropped 2 bases, with 10 bases sitting between them.

This clonotype was observed many times. The chain uses TRBV4-2 and TRBJ1-4; TRBD1 might be the D (5 bases). The V gene lost 0 bases and the J gene lost 3 bases, with 11 bases spanning the gap. Germline lookup yields CDR1 LGHNA and CDR2 YNFKEQ. The CDR3 has 16 amino acids. The CDR3 DNA reads TGTGCCAGCAGCCAAGAGGGGACCGTAGCTAATGAAAAACTGTTTTTT. It codes for CASSQEGTVANEKLFF.

In its sample, this clonotype was seen many times. The V gene is TRBV9, the J gene TRBJ2-5, with D uncertain. The CDR3 consists of 13 residues. CDR1 and CDR2 from the germline V gene are SGDLS and YYNGEE. V lost 0 bases to trimming and J lost 3 bases, with 6 bases between them. DNA for the CDR3: TGTGCCAGCAGCGTAGGTCCCGAAGAGACCCAGTACTTC. Encoded protein: CASSVGPEETQYF.

This clonotype was detected a few times. V and J are TRBV7-2 and TRBJ2-3; the match to TRBD2 covers 9 bases. Germline assignment: CDR1 SGHTA and CDR2 FQGNSA. CDR3 size: 16 residues. Unmatched junction bases numbered 9, after V lost 5 bases and J lost 3 bases. CDR3 loop: CASSPVAGDGTDTQYF. In nucleotides, the CDR3 is TGTGCCAGCAGCCCCGTAGCGGGAGACGGTACAGATACGCAGTATTTT.

The CDR3 protein is CATSRDTLETQYF. In DNA, the CDR3 is TGTGCCACCAGCAGGGACACCCTGGAGACCCAGTACTTC. The genes are TRBV15 and TRBJ2-5, with D tentatively TRBD1 (5 bases). Germline loops: CDR1 LNHNV, CDR2 YYDKDF (reference sequence). V was cut by 3 bases and J by 5 bases, with 10 bases left in between. This CDR3 spans 13 amino acids.

The sample holds a few counts of this clonotype. The CDR3 region is CASYAGGKQTQYF. The CDR3 nucleotides read TGTGCCAGCTACGCAGGGGGAAAACAGACCCAGTACTTC. This chain links TRBV6-2 or TRBV6-3 with TRBJ2-5; 7 nucleotides line up with TRBD1. The length of the CDR3 is 13 residues. Germline CDR1 MNHEY, CDR2 SVGEGT. Unmatched junction bases numbered 9, after V lost 8 bases and J lost 6 bases.

This clonotype was seen many times. The chain has TRBV20-1 and TRBJ1-1; D call uncertain. The CDR3 runs 11 residues. Germline V gene lookup returns CDR1 DFQATT and CDR2 SNEGSKA (reference sequence). The DNA of the CDR3 is TGCAGCGCTCCGAGGGATACTGAAGCTTTCTTT. Translating it yields CSAPRDTEAFF.

A single count supports this clonotype. This chain joins TRBV14 and TRBJ2-5; D is perhaps TRBD1 (6 bases). V was cut by 3 bases and J by 1 base, with 12 bases left in between. The CDR3 has 15 residues. Germline V lookup: CDR1 SGHDN, CDR2 FVKESK. The CDR3 DNA is TGTGCCAGCAGCCAGCCTGGACAGCTCCAAGAGACCCAGTACTTC. It codes for CASSQPGQLQETQYF.

The gene calls are TRBV20-1 and TRBJ2-5, with D maybe TRBD1 (7 bases). Germline loops: CDR1 DFQATT, CDR2 SNEGSKA (reference sequence). There are 13 residues in the CDR3. The V gene lost 3 bases and the J gene lost 4 bases, with 12 bases spanning the gap. The CDR3 nucleotides are TGCAGTGCTAGTTCCCAGGGGGGAGAGACCCAGTACTTC. As protein: CSASSQGGETQYF.

The chain links TRBV18 to TRBJ2-2, with D unresolved. In germline, CDR1 is KGHSH, CDR2 LQKENI. Trimming stripped 6 bases from V and 5 bases from J, with 19 bases between. This CDR3 is built from 16 residues. The CDR3 nucleotides read TGTGCCAGCTCCCCCCCCAGCCCCCAGGATACCGGGGAGCTGTTTTTT. Its translation: CASSPPSPQDTGELFF. Combining the CDR3 with reference TRBV18 and TRBJ2-2 gives the whole variable domain NAGVMQNPRHLVRRRGQEARLRCSPMKGHSHVYWYRQLPEEGLKFMVYLQKENIIDESGMPKERFSAEFPKEGPSILRIQQVVRGDSAAYFCASSPPSPQDTGELFFGEGSRLTVL.

The V and J genes are TRBV12-3 or TRBV12-4 and TRBJ1-1, with a tentative D call TRBD1 (5 bases). This CDR3 region has 12 residues. V was shortened by 8 bases and J by 4 bases, with 11 bases between the two germline ends. The CDR3 reads CASGTRGTEAFF. The CDR3 bases are TGTGCCAGCGGCACGAGGGGCACTGAAGCTTTCTTT.

This chain uses TRBV4-3 with TRBJ2-1, with 9 bases identical to TRBD2. J gave up 4 bases and V 4 bases, and 8 bases lay outside the gene matches. This CDR3 spans 16 amino acids. Germline-derived CDR1 and CDR2 are LGHNA and YSLEER. The CDR3 sequence: CASSRRLAGIYNEQFF. The CDR3 DNA follows: TGCGCCAGCAGCCGCCGCCTAGCGGGAATTTACAATGAGCAGTTCTTC.

This clonotype was counted between two and nine times. This chain uses TRBV18 with TRBJ1-6; D is possibly TRBD1 (5 bases). Germline CDR1 KGHSH, CDR2 LQKENI. The CDR3 is made up of 14 amino acids. With 0 bases removed from V and 14 bases from J, the gap between germline ends came to 14 bases. Written as DNA, the CDR3 is TGTGCCAGCTCACCACCGGTTGACAGTTCCTCCCTCCACTTT. Its translation: CASSPPVDSSSLHF.